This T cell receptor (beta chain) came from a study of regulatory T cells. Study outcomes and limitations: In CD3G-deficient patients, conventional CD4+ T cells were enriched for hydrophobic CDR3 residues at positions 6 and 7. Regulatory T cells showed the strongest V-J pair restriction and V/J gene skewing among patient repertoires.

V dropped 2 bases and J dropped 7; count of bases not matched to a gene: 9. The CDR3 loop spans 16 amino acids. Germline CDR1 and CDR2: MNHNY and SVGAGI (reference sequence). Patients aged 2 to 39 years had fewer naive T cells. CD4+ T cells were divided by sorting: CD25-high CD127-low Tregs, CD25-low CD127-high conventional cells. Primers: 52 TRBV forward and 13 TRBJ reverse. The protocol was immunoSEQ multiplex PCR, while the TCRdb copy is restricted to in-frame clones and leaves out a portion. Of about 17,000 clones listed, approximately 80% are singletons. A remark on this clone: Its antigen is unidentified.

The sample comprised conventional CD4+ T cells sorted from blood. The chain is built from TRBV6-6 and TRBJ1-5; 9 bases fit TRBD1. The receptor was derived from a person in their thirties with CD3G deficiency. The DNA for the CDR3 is TGTGCCAGCAGTTACGGATTACAGGGGGCTCGGCAGCCCCAGCATTTT. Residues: CASSYGLQGARQPQHF.